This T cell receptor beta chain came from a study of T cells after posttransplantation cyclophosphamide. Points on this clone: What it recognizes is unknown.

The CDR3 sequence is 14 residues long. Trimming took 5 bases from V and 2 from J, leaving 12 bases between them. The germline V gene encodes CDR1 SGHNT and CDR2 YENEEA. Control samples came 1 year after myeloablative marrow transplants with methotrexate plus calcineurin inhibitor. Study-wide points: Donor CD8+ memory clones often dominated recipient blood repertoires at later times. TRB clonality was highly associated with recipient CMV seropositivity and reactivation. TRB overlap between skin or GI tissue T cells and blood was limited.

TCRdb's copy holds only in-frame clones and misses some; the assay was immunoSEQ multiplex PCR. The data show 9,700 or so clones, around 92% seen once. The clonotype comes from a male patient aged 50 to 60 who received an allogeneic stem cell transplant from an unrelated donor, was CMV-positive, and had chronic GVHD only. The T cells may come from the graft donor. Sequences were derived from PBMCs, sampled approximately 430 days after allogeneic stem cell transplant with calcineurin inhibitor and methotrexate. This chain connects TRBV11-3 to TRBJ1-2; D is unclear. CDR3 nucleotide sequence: TGTGCCAGCAGCCCTGGTTCGGGGAACTATGGCTACACCTTC. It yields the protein CASSPGSGNYGYTF.